The 16 T cell receptor beta chains below all came from one sample that was sequenced in a study of blood T cell repertoires in COVID-19. This table comes from immunoSEQ multiplex PCR, and its TCRdb copy is limited to in-frame clones, with some not included. The sample has 100,000 to 150,000 clones; roughly 88% are singletons. The sequencing input was peripheral blood. The receptors here all came from a man aged 70-80 years with active COVID-19.

In its sample, this clone was seen once. The rearrangement uses TRBV20-1 and TRBJ2-7; TRBD1 might be the D (6 bases). Germline V gives CDR1 DFQATT, CDR2 SNEGSKA (reference sequence). This CDR3 comprises 11 residues. Trimming cost V 5 bases and J 10 bases, with 15 bases left between them. The CDR3: CSAHPGQVQYF. CDR3 DNA: TGCAGTGCTCATCCGGGACAAGTTCAGTACTTC.

The chain links TRBV6-5 to TRBJ2-2; 11 nucleotides align to TRBD1. The length of the CDR3 is 15 residues. J was trimmed by 8 bases and V by 7 bases; bases with no gene match: 9. The germline V gene has CDR1 MNHEY and CDR2 SVGAGI. The chain's CDR3 is CASTPRTGGYGELFF. For the CDR3, the DNA is TGTGCCAGCACCCCAAGGACAGGGGGCTATGGGGAGCTGTTTTTT.

V gene TRBV6-2 or TRBV6-3 combines with J gene TRBJ2-7; 9 bases are shared with TRBD2. The V gene end was trimmed by 0 bases and the J gene end by 3 bases; junction bases not matched to a gene: 6. From germline, CDR1 is MNHEY and CDR2 SVGEGT. The CDR3 totals 16 residues. The DNA for the CDR3 is TGTGCCAGCAGTTACTCGCCTAGCGGGATAGTCTACGAGCAGTACTTC. Translated, it gives CASSYSPSGIVYEQYF.

This clone showed up just once. V is TRBV20-1 and J is TRBJ1-5, with unresolved D. Germline V lookup: CDR1 DFQATT, CDR2 SNEGSKA (reference sequence). The CDR3 spans 14 residues. The V end lost 3 bases, the J end lost 3 bases, and 12 bases lay between the germline ends. CDR3 nucleotide sequence: TGCAGTGCTAGTGAGGGCAGAAACAATCAGCCCCAGCATTTT. Protein: CSASEGRNNQPQHF.

The chain carries TRBV24-1 and TRBJ1-5; tentative D call: TRBD1 (6 bases). This CDR3 is built from 14 residues. V was clipped by 4 bases and J by 7 bases, with 13 bases between them. Germline CDR1 reads KGHDR; CDR2 reads SFDVKD. CDR3 sequence (DNA): TGTGCCACCAGTGACACAGGGATGGTGCAGCCCCAGCATTTT. This gives the protein CATSDTGMVQPQHF.

The chain joins TRBV27 to TRBJ2-2; 7 bases agree with TRBD1. Germline V gene sequence: CDR1 MNHEY, CDR2 SMNVEV (reference sequence). Trimming cost V 1 base and J 9 bases; bases outside gene matches: 11. This CDR3 comprises 16 residues. The CDR3: CASSLYMGTASRELFF. As DNA, the CDR3 is TGTGCCAGCAGTTTATATATGGGGACAGCTAGCCGGGAGCTGTTTTTT.

J is TRBJ2-2 and V is TRBV7-9, with 7 bases matching TRBD1. V gave up 1 base and J gave up 1 base; unmatched junction bases: 0. This CDR3 is built from 15 residues. Germline V CDR1 and CDR2: SEHNR, FQNEAQ (reference sequence). CDR3 sequence reads: CASSLGDRNTGELFF. CDR3 in DNA: TGTGCCAGCAGCTTAGGGGACAGGAACACCGGGGAGCTGTTTTTT.

This clone was recorded a few times. This chain links TRBV28 with TRBJ2-7; possible D gene TRBD1, 6 bases. CDR3 length equals 13 residues. Trimming removed 7 bases at V and 2 bases at J, with 12 bases between. The germline V gene encodes CDR1 MDHEN and CDR2 SYDVKM. As DNA, the CDR3 is TGTGCCAGCATGGGGGCGCCCGCCTACGAGCAGTACTTC. As protein: CASMGAPAYEQYF.

This rearrangement joins TRBV4-3 to TRBJ2-7; 7 bases are shared with TRBD2. V lost 0 bases, J lost 4 bases, and 9 bases stayed unmatched. Germline V gene data show CDR1 as LGHNA and CDR2 as YSLEER. This CDR3 is built from 16 residues. The CDR3 reads CASSQDIGLGGYEQYF. CDR3 coding DNA: TGCGCCAGCAGCCAAGATATAGGACTGGGAGGGTACGAGCAGTACTTC.

This clone was picked up one time. This chain joins TRBV29-1 and TRBJ1-1, with D uncertain. Looked up from germline, CDR1 is SQVTM and CDR2 is ANQGSEA. The V end lost 2 bases, the J end lost 5 bases, and 9 bases lay between the germline ends. This CDR3 has 12 amino acids. The CDR3 spells CSVERGNTEAFF. CDR3 sequence (DNA): TGCAGCGTTGAACGGGGTAATACTGAAGCTTTCTTT.

The V call is TRBV3-1 (or the pseudogene TRBV3-2), the J call TRBJ2-5, with TRBD2 matching 11 bases. The germline V gene has CDR1 LGHDT and CDR2 YNNKEL (reference sequence). The CDR3 contains 17 residues. After removal of 1 base from V and 4 bases from J, the junction contained 8 bases not matched to a gene. This CDR3 reads CASSQGGTSGIRETQYF. CDR3 in DNA: TGTGCCAGCAGCCAAGGGGGGACTAGCGGAATCCGAGAGACCCAGTACTTC.

The chain carries TRBV11-3 and TRBJ1-1, with TRBD1 as a possible D gene (6 bases). V lost 1 base and J 3 bases, leaving 18 bases between the germline ends. This CDR3 contains 17 residues. Germline V lookup: CDR1 SGHNT, CDR2 YENEEA. CDR3 DNA: TGTGCCAGCAGCTTAGGCCCCGCGGGGGGCTGGTACACTGAAGCTTTCTTT. This translates into CASSLGPAGGWYTEAFF.

This clone was recorded once. The rearrangement joins TRBV28 to TRBJ2-3; D is unclear. Germline V lookup: CDR1 MDHEN, CDR2 SYDVKM. The V gene lost 3 bases and the J gene lost 5 bases, with 3 bases spanning the gap. This CDR3 region has 11 residues. This CDR3 is CASSFRDTQYF. DNA for the CDR3: TGTGCCAGCAGTTTTCGAGATACGCAGTATTTT.

J is TRBJ2-1 and V is TRBV5-1, with D perhaps matching TRBD1 (5 bases). V lost 0 bases and J 7 bases, leaving 5 bases between the germline ends. Germline CDR1 and CDR2: SGHRS and YFSETQ. The CDR3 consists of 12 residues. CDR3 bases: TGCGCCAGCAGCTTGGAGGGGAATGAGCAGTTCTTC. Encoded protein: CASSLEGNEQFF.

J is TRBJ2-3 and V is TRBV11-3, with D perhaps matching TRBD2 (6 bases). The CDR3 covers 14 residues. Germline CDR1 is SGHNT and CDR2 is YENEEA. Trimming stripped 6 bases from V and 2 bases from J, with 12 bases between. The CDR3 DNA reads TGTGCCAGCAGTCACGGGGGAATCACAGATACGCAGTATTTT. Amino acids: CASSHGGITDTQYF.

The V gene is TRBV3-1 (or the pseudogene TRBV3-2), the J gene TRBJ1-2, with 8 positions matching TRBD1. Germline CDR1 reads LGHDT; CDR2 reads YNNKEL (reference sequence). The CDR3 totals 13 residues. J lost 8 bases, V lost 6 bases, and 8 bases had no gene match. The DNA of the CDR3 is TGTGCCAGCAGAGGTCAGGGGGCATCCGGCTACACCTTC. Its translation: CASRGQGASGYTF.